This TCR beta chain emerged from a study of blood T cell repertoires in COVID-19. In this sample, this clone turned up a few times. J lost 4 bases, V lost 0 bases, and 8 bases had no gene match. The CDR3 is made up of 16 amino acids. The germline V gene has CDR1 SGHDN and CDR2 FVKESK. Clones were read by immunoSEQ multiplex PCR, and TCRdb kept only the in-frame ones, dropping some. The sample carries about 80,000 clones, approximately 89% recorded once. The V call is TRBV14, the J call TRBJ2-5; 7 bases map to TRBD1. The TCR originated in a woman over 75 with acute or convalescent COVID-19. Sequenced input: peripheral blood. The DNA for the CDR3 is TGTGCCAGCAGCCAAGACCTTAATACAGGGGTAGAGACCCAGTACTTC. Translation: CASSQDLNTGVETQYF.